What follows are 11 T cell receptor beta chains derived from one specimen sequenced in a study of control samples from healthy donors and cancer patients (dated by TCRdb to 2018 to 2021). Libraries were prepared through the immunoSEQ multiplex PCR assay. What TCRdb holds here is the immuneACCESS table cut down to in-frame rearrangements. Part of the clones is not present; checked against another copy, under half of the missing clones reflect an unresolved V gene, and the others are unexplained. This sample has about 130,000 clones in its table, and roughly 87% of those were observed once. The ten largest account for roughly 1.9% of the sample. The sequenced sample consisted of blood. The receptors shown here come from a man aged 18-30 years in good health.

This chain joins TRBV9 and TRBJ2-3, with 7 bases fitting TRBD2. Per the germline V gene, CDR1 is SGDLS and CDR2 is YYNGEE. The CDR3 loop spans 15 amino acids. Trimming removed 4 bases from V and 3 bases from J; junction bases left unmatched: 8. This CDR3 reads CASSPTTSSTDTQYF. The CDR3 DNA follows: TGTGCCAGCAGCCCGACGACTAGCAGTACAGATACGCAGTATTTT.

V is TRBV6-1 and J is TRBJ2-1, with unresolved D. The germline CDR1 and CDR2 sequences are MNHNS and SASEGT. The CDR3 runs to 15 residues. The V and J ends lost 2 bases and 7 bases respectively, with 15 bases between them. CDR3 in DNA: TGTGCCAGCAGTGAATTTGGTGGCTCAGCGAATGAGCAGTTCTTC. Amino acids: CASSEFGGSANEQFF.

This chain uses TRBV5-1 with TRBJ1-5; D not certain. There are 13 residues in the CDR3. Trimming took 7 bases from V and 2 from J, leaving 10 bases between them. Germline values: CDR1 SGHRS, CDR2 YFSETQ. Here the CDR3 DNA reads TGCGCCAGCGCCGAGGCGGGCAATCAGCCCCAGCATTTT. Translating gives CASAEAGNQPQHF.

This chain links TRBV27 with TRBJ2-7; D is possibly TRBD1 (6 bases). CDR1 and CDR2 (germline): MNHEY, SMNVEV (reference sequence). Trimming shortened V by 5 bases and J by 3 bases, and 14 bases separated the two germline ends. The CDR3 length is 14 residues. The CDR3 reads CASSADWGLYEQYF. The CDR3 DNA reads as TGTGCCAGCAGTGCCGACTGGGGGCTCTACGAGCAGTACTTC.

The chain has TRBV5-1 and TRBJ2-1, with D tentatively TRBD1 (5 bases). V dropped 2 bases and J dropped 0 bases, with 9 bases sitting between them. CDR1 is SGHRS, CDR2 YFSETQ, per germline. This CDR3 comprises 15 residues. Here the CDR3 DNA reads TGCGCCAGCAGCTTCGGACAAAGCTCCTACAATGAGCAGTTCTTC. This sequence encodes CASSFGQSSYNEQFF.

The chain uses TRBV29-1 and TRBJ1-1, with D hard to call. V was cut by 4 bases and J by 10 bases, with 7 bases left in between. This CDR3 is 9 amino acids long. Per germline, CDR1 SQVTM and CDR2 ANQGSEA. CDR3 bases: TGCAGCGTTGGAGGTTTAGCTTTCTTT. Its protein product is CSVGGLAFF.

The rearrangement joins TRBV5-6 to TRBJ1-5, with D perhaps matching TRBD1 (5 bases). Trimming took off 2 bases at V and 4 bases at J, with 22 bases between the two ends. Germline V gene lookup returns CDR1 SGHDT and CDR2 YYEEEE. There are 18 residues in the CDR3. CDR3 residues: CASSFTGQGLGWNQPQHF. CDR3 nucleotides: TGTGCCAGCAGCTTTACTGGCCAGGGTCTGGGTTGGAATCAGCCCCAGCATTTT.

The chain carries TRBV30 and TRBJ1-6; possible D gene TRBD1, 5 bases. The CDR3 spans 14 residues. Trimming took off 3 bases at V and 7 bases at J, with 13 bases between the two ends. Germline loops: CDR1 GTSNPN, CDR2 SVGIG (reference sequence). CDR3 region: CAWRGDSVNSPLHF. Here the CDR3 DNA reads TGTGCCTGGAGGGGCGACAGCGTAAATTCACCCCTCCACTTT.

The genes are TRBV25-1 and TRBJ2-7, with 7 bases matching TRBD1. The ends lost 2 bases at V and 0 bases at J; junction bases unmatched: 7. Germline CDR1 reads MGHDK; CDR2 reads SYGVNS. The CDR3 runs to 16 residues. As DNA, the CDR3 is TGTGCCAGCAGTGAACCAGACAGGGATAACTCCTACGAGCAGTACTTC. Translated: CASSEPDRDNSYEQYF.

The J gene is TRBJ1-1, the V gene TRBV5-1, with TRBD1 matching over 10 bases. After removal of 4 bases from V and 4 bases from J, the junction contained 7 bases not matched to a gene. From germline, CDR1 is SGHRS and CDR2 YFSETQ. The CDR3 spans 15 residues. This CDR3 reads CASSRRQGAGTEAFF. DNA of the CDR3: TGCGCCAGCAGCAGAAGACAGGGGGCCGGCACTGAAGCTTTCTTT.

This clone was found a few times. J is TRBJ1-1 and V is TRBV12-3 or TRBV12-4; a weak D match, TRBD1 (5 bases). The CDR3 extends over 13 amino acids. The V end was cut by 4 bases, the J end by 5 bases, with 11 bases between. The CDR3 bases are TGTGCCAGCAGTTCAGACAGCTCAACTGAAGCTTTCTTT. It specifies CASSSDSSTEAFF.